This TCR beta chain was sequenced during a study of cytomegalovirus exposure and HLA in healthy donors. Study results and limitations: The authors confirmed in vitro that a few CMV-associated chains were specific for CMV antigens.

This CDR3 has 13 amino acids. V dropped 0 bases and J dropped 13 bases, with 13 bases sitting between them. The germline V gene has CDR1 MNHNY and CDR2 SVGAGI (reference sequence). Remarks on this clone: Its antigen is not identified.

The protocol was immunoSEQ multiplex PCR, while the TCRdb copy is restricted to in-frame clones and leaves out a portion. The sample holds around 70,000 clones, about 94% seen once. The chain links TRBV6-6 to TRBJ2-1; D not certain. The receptor comes from a man between 18 and 29 years old in good health and CMV-seropositive. Sequenced input: PBMCs. CDR3 in DNA: TGTGCCAGCAGTTACTCGGGCTCTCCAACCCAGTTCTTC. This codes for CASSYSGSPTQFF.